This T cell receptor beta chain was profiled in a study of identifying expanded T cells in peripheral blood. General study results and limits: Across healthy donors, higher total template counts meant significantly greater roughly 2-week count variance. Over approximately two and four weeks, about 15 and 19 clones changed, versus 1.2 between replicates.

V lost 4 bases and J 2 bases, leaving 9 bases between the germline ends. This CDR3 region has 13 residues. Germline-derived CDR1 and CDR2 are SGHKS and YYEKEE (reference sequence). Details on this clone: Its cognate antigen is unknown.

The method was immunoSEQ multiplex PCR; TCRdb's version includes in-frame clones alone and lacks a portion of them. The sample includes 100,000 or so clones, over 70% seen only once; the top ten take 4.5% to 6.5%. Healthy donors had no documented immune events, such as infections, while sampled. Sequencing was carried out using blood. This clonotype was obtained from a person aged 18 to 75 in good health. The V gene is TRBV5-5, the J gene TRBJ1-2; D remains unclear. CDR3 sequence reads: CASSPTTNYGYTF. CDR3 sequence (DNA): TGTGCCAGCAGCCCTACAACGAACTATGGCTACACCTTC.